The 17 T cell receptor beta chains presented below share a single source sample, sequenced in a study of Ad26.COV2.S vaccination and SARS-CoV-2 variants (dated by TCRdb to the early 2020s). The sample's treatment or condition label, decoded: around 19 received Ad26.COV2.S at low or high dose, single or two shots; 5 received placebo; per-sample allocation not given. Repertoires of vaccine and placebo recipients were sequenced from samples collected on day 63 after the first injection. Library preparation used the immunoSEQ multiplex PCR assay. TCRdb mirrors the immuneACCESS table, restricted to in-frame sequences. Some clones are absent from its copies; in checked studies, under half trace to an unresolved V gene, and the reason for the others is unknown. The sample records approximately 480,000 clones, around 88% of which are singletons. The top ten clones comprise over 10% of the sample. This sample comprised peripheral blood, obtained in a trial of Ad26.COV2.S vaccine versus placebo. The receptor set was obtained from a person aged 18-60 years who received the Ad26.COV2.S COVID-19 vaccine or a placebo.

The chain employs TRBV7-2 and TRBJ2-5; D is unclear. Germline V gene lookup returns CDR1 SGHTA and CDR2 FQGNSA. The germline V and J ends were trimmed by 2 bases and 3 bases, with 10 bases remaining between them. There are 14 residues in the CDR3. CDR3 protein: CASSLWAGEETQYF. The CDR3 bases are TGTGCCAGCAGCTTATGGGCAGGCGAAGAGACCCAGTACTTC.

Details on this clone: A much larger clone lies one base from this, so it may be a read error. This same CDR3 is encoded by further DNA sequences in the sample. The gene calls are TRBV7-9 and TRBJ1-1; unclear D gene. Per the germline V gene, CDR1 is SEHNR and CDR2 is FQNEAQ (reference sequence). The CDR3 loop spans 13 amino acids. With 1 base removed from V and 1 base from J, the gap between germline ends came to 4 bases. In DNA form, the CDR3 reads TGTGCCAGCAGCTTAGAAGGGAACACTGAAGCTTTCTTT. The encoded protein is CASSLEGNTEAFF. Supplemented by reference TRBV7-9 and TRBJ1-1, the full variable domain reads DTGVSQNPRHKITKRGQNVTFRCDPISEHNRLYWYRQTLGQGPEFLTYFQNEAQLEKSRLLSDRFSAERPKGSFSTLEIQRTEQGDSAMYLCASSLEGNTEAFFGQGTRLTVV.

J is TRBJ1-1 and V is TRBV7-2, with 11 bases lining up with TRBD1. The CDR3 is 16 residues long. Germline V gene data show CDR1 as SGHTA and CDR2 as FQGNSA. J gave up 4 bases and V 5 bases, and 9 bases lay outside the gene matches. CDR3 nucleotide sequence: TGTGCCAGCAGCCTTAGGACAGGGGGCAGCGTCACTGAAGCTTTCTTT. Residues: CASSLRTGGSVTEAFF. Drawing the rest from reference TRBV7-2 and TRBJ1-1, the complete variable domain is GAGVSQSPSNKVTEKGKDVELRCDPISGHTALYWYRQSLGQGLEFLIYFQGNSAPDKSGLPSDRFSAERTGGSVSTLTIQRTQQEDSAVYLCASSLRTGGSVTEAFFGQGTRLTVV.

V gene TRBV9 combines with J gene TRBJ2-2; perhaps TRBD2 as D (5 bases). Trimming pared 3 bases from V and 4 bases from J, leaving 7 bases between. Germline V CDR1 and CDR2: SGDLS, YYNGEE. This CDR3 region has 13 residues. The CDR3 is CASSALVTGELFF. As DNA, the CDR3 is TGTGCCAGCAGCGCACTAGTCACCGGGGAGCTGTTTTTT.

The chain recombines TRBV7-2 with TRBJ2-2; D is possibly TRBD2 (6 bases). Germline CDR1 reads SGHTA; CDR2 reads FQGNSA. The CDR3 has 15 amino acids. Trimming removed 0 bases at V and 4 bases at J, with 9 bases between. CDR3 protein: CASSLAGGATGELFF. As DNA, the CDR3 is TGTGCCAGCAGCTTAGCAGGCGGGGCCACCGGGGAGCTGTTTTTT.

The chain employs TRBV29-1 and TRBJ1-1; D unresolved. Trimming removed 1 base from V and 0 bases from J, with 6 bases in between. The CDR3 consists of 13 residues. CDR1 SQVTM and CDR2 ANQGSEA come from the germline V gene. The DNA for the CDR3 is TGCAGCGTTGAAGCCGGATTGAACACTGAAGCTTTCTTT. Translating gives CSVEAGLNTEAFF.

This clone was counted a single time. V gene TRBV11-2 combines with J gene TRBJ2-7, with D unclear. The germline V and J ends were trimmed by 1 base and 3 bases, with 13 bases remaining between them. The CDR3 has 15 residues. Per the germline V gene, CDR1 is SGHAT and CDR2 is FQNNGV. The CDR3 sequence: CASSLVAVSVYEQYF. The DNA of the CDR3 is TGTGCCAGCAGCTTAGTGGCAGTAAGCGTCTACGAGCAGTACTTC.

The rearrangement uses TRBV11-2 and TRBJ2-1; D uncertain. The CDR3 is 16 residues long. Germline CDR1 SGHAT, CDR2 FQNNGV. V was trimmed by 2 bases and J by 1 base, leaving 12 bases between them. The CDR3 protein is CASSLRSIGSYNEQFF. In DNA, the CDR3 is TGTGCCAGCAGCTTACGAAGTATCGGATCCTACAATGAGCAGTTCTTC.

There are a few counts of this clone. The chain has TRBV3-1 (or the pseudogene TRBV3-2) and TRBJ1-4; D is unresolved. The germline CDR1 and CDR2 sequences are LGHDT and YNNKEL (reference sequence). This CDR3 is 14 amino acids long. V lost 1 base and J 7 bases, leaving 10 bases between the germline ends. The chain's CDR3 is CASSQGTGGEKLFF. The DNA of the CDR3 is TGTGCCAGCAGCCAAGGCACGGGTGGTGAAAAACTGTTTTTT.

CDR3 DNA: TGCGCCAGCAGTGACGTCAACTATGGCTACACCTTC. It yields the protein CASSDVNYGYTF. This chain uses TRBV10-2 with TRBJ1-2, with D uncertain. The V gene lost 3 bases and the J gene lost 2 bases, with 4 bases spanning the gap. Germline CDR1 and CDR2: WSHSY and SAAADI. This CDR3 is built from 12 residues.

The chain is built from TRBV10-3 and TRBJ2-7, with 9 bases fitting TRBD1. J lost 6 bases, V lost 8 bases, and 11 bases had no gene match. The CDR3 is 14 amino acids. Per germline, CDR1 ENHRY and CDR2 SYGVKD. The CDR3 nucleotides read TGTGCCATCGCCCAGGACAGGGGTTATGGCGAGCAGTACTTC. Protein sequence: CAIAQDRGYGEQYF.

This chain uses TRBV28 with TRBJ2-6; D unclear. V was clipped by 7 bases and J by 2 bases, with 15 bases between them. The CDR3 consists of 16 residues. Germline CDR1 reads MDHEN; CDR2 reads SYDVKM. The CDR3 region is CASTVADQAGANVLTF. The CDR3 DNA reads TGTGCCAGCACGGTTGCAGATCAGGCTGGGGCCAACGTCCTGACTTTC. The whole variable domain, remainder taken from reference TRBV28 and TRBJ2-6, is DVKVTQSSRYLVKRTGEKVFLECVQDMDHENMFWYRQDPGLGLRLIYFSYDVKMKEKGDIPEGYSVSREKKERFSLILESASTNQTSMYLCASTVADQAGANVLTFGAGSRLTVL.

V and J are TRBV11-3 and TRBJ1-5, with D maybe TRBD1 (5 bases). The V end lost 1 base, the J end lost 1 base, and 5 bases lay between the germline ends. CDR1 is SGHNT, CDR2 YENEEA, per germline. The CDR3 contains 14 residues. The CDR3 sequence is CASSLGGSNQPQHF. CDR3 nucleotide sequence: TGTGCCAGCAGCTTAGGGGGGAGCAATCAGCCCCAGCATTTT.

The V call is TRBV12-5, the J call TRBJ2-5; TRBD2 might be the D (6 bases). V lost 7 bases, J lost 6 bases, and 12 bases lay in between. Per the germline V gene, CDR1 is LGHNT and CDR2 is FRNRAP. The CDR3 runs 12 residues. The CDR3 protein is CASARDFKTQYF. CDR3 nucleotide sequence: TGTGCTAGTGCCCGGGACTTTAAGACCCAGTACTTC.

V and J are TRBV6-2 or TRBV6-3 and TRBJ1-6; D gene ambiguous. V gave up 2 bases and J gave up 7 bases, with 12 bases separating them. The CDR3 has 15 amino acids. Germline CDR1 is MNHEY and CDR2 is SVGEGT. CDR3 residues: CASSYGAQANSPLHF. The CDR3, as DNA: TGTGCCAGCAGTTACGGAGCGCAGGCGAATTCACCCCTCCACTTT.

The rearrangement joins TRBV30 to TRBJ2-7; 8 bases are a match to TRBD1. V trimming: 5 bases; J trimming: 0 bases; junction bases outside the gene matches: 12. Germline CDR1 and CDR2: GTSNPN and SVGIG (reference sequence). This CDR3 comprises 16 residues. CDR3 DNA sequence: TGTGCCTGGTCCTCCCCGGGGACAGGCCCCTCCTACGAGCAGTACTTC. Encoded protein: CAWSSPGTGPSYEQYF.

This chain links TRBV9 with TRBJ1-2, with 7 bases matching TRBD1. Trimming cost V 3 bases and J 7 bases; bases outside gene matches: 6. Germline CDR1 reads SGDLS; CDR2 reads YYNGEE. The length of the CDR3 is 13 residues. The CDR3 region has the DNA TGTGCCAGCAGCGCGCCGACAGGGTTTGGCTACACCTTC. Protein product: CASSAPTGFGYTF.